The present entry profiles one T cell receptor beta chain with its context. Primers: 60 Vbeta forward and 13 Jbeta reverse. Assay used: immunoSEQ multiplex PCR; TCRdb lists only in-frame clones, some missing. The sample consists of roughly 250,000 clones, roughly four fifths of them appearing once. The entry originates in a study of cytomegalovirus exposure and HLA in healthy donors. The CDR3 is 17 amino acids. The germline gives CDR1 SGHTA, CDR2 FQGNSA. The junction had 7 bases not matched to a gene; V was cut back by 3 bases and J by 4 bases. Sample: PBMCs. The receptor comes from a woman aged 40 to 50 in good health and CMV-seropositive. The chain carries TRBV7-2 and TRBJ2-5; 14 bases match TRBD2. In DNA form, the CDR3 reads TGTGCCAGCAGCTTGGGACTAGCGGGGGAGGTAGGAGAGACCCAGTACTTC. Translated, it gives CASSLGLAGEVGETQYF.